The 32 T cell receptor beta chains presented below share a single source sample, sequenced in a study of early T cells in non-severe SARS-CoV-2 infection. TCRdb reanalysed the 5' RACE reads using MiXCR and keeps one entry per CDR3 protein. The repertoire holds 55,000 to 65,000 distinct CDR3 sequences, with about 10% as singletons. Sequenced material: whole blood. The receptor set was obtained from an adult who was a healthcare worker with PCR-confirmed SARS-CoV-2 infection or an uninfected control (not recorded which).

The V gene is TRBV6-2 or TRBV6-3, the J gene TRBJ2-1; D unresolved. The V and J ends lost 4 bases and 6 bases respectively, with 1 base between them. CDR1 and CDR2 (germline): MNHEY, SVGEGT. This CDR3 spans 10 amino acids. The CDR3 coding sequence is TGTGCCAGCAGTTCCAATGAGCAGTTCTTC. It encodes CASSSNEQFF.

In this sample, this clonotype turned up a few times. The chain employs TRBV24-1 and TRBJ2-2; a possible D gene is TRBD1 (7 bases). CDR3 size: 17 residues. Trimming cost V 10 bases and J 5 bases, with 25 bases left between them. Germline CDR1 KGHDR, CDR2 SFDVKD. The CDR3 protein is CATEIAGQSLGTGELFF. CDR3 nucleotide sequence: TGTGCCACTGAAATTGCGGGACAGTCCTTAGGGACCGGGGAGCTGTTTTTT.

The sample holds many counts of this clonotype. The chain is built from TRBV20-1 and TRBJ2-1; no clear D. Trimming took 0 bases from V and 1 from J, leaving 16 bases between them. The germline gives CDR1 DFQATT, CDR2 SNEGSKA (reference sequence). This CDR3 contains 17 residues. CDR3 in amino acids: CSARDQLAPQSYNEQFF. DNA of the CDR3: TGCAGTGCTAGAGATCAGCTGGCCCCCCAGTCCTACAATGAGCAGTTCTTC.

This clonotype was observed at least ten times. The J gene is TRBJ2-5, the V gene TRBV4-1; no definite D call. V dropped 4 bases and J dropped 3 bases, with 21 bases sitting between them. CDR3 size: 17 residues. Germline values: CDR1 MGHRA, CDR2 YSYEKL. In DNA form, the CDR3 reads TGCGCCAGCAGCCCATTGGAGTTTGCCGGTGGCGAAGAGACCCAGTACTTC. It encodes CASSPLEFAGGEETQYF.

The chain has TRBV24-1 and TRBJ2-1; TRBD2 aligns across 10 bases. Trimming at V came to 3 bases and at J to 3 bases, leaving 22 bases not matched to a gene. The CDR3 consists of 22 residues. Germline loops: CDR1 KGHDR, CDR2 SFDVKD. The CDR3 is CATSDLRNKNSGRALSYNEQFF. The CDR3 coding sequence is TGTGCCACCAGTGATCTAAGGAACAAAAACAGCGGGAGGGCCTTGAGCTACAATGAGCAGTTCTTC.

This clonotype was picked up many times. The chain couples TRBV5-3 to TRBJ2-6; a possible D gene is TRBD2 (5 bases). TRBV5-3 is annotated as an ORF whose role is uncertain. This CDR3 has 20 amino acids. Between the trimmed V and J ends, which lost 2 bases and 1 base, there was a span of 22 bases. CDR3 sequence: CARSFKEVSITTSGANVLTF. The DNA for the CDR3 is TGTGCCAGAAGCTTTAAGGAGGTGTCCATAACTACGTCTGGGGCCAACGTCCTGACTTTC.

This clonotype has ten or more counts. The chain joins TRBV6-5 to TRBJ2-1, with TRBD1 as a possible D gene (6 bases). Germline V gene data show CDR1 as MNHEY and CDR2 as SVGAGI. Trimming took off 3 bases at V and 5 bases at J, with 14 bases between the two ends. The CDR3 has 15 residues. The CDR3 spells CASSYRGRGHNEQFF. In DNA, the CDR3 is TGTGCCAGCAGTTATCGAGGCAGGGGTCACAATGAGCAGTTCTTC.

The rearrangement joins TRBV5-4 to TRBJ1-3, with D perhaps matching TRBD1 (5 bases). The CDR3 runs 13 residues. V shed 4 bases and J shed 3 bases, with 8 bases lying between them. CDR1 is SGHNT, CDR2 YYREEE, per germline (reference sequence). The chain's CDR3 is CASSRTNGNTIYF. For the CDR3, the DNA is TGTGCCAGCAGCCGGACAAATGGAAACACCATATATTTT.

This clonotype was counted many times. The genes are TRBV18 and TRBJ1-5; possibly TRBD1 for D (6 bases). The length of the CDR3 is 13 residues. Germline-derived CDR1 and CDR2 are KGHSH and LQKENI. V was shortened by 5 bases and J by 7 bases, with 12 bases between the two germline ends. The CDR3 DNA reads TGTGCCAGCTCAGGAGGGGACACGCAGCCCCAGCATTTT. This translates into CASSGGDTQPQHF.

Details on this clonotype: One base away lies a much larger clone, so this may be a sequencing read error. Because it lacks the conserved phenylalanine or tryptophan at the end, this CDR3 is likely a read error. V gene TRBV6-2 or TRBV6-3 combines with J gene TRBJ2-5; D not certain. CDR1 and CDR2 (germline): MNHEY, SVGEGT. The V end was cut by 6 bases, the J end by 1 base, with 3 bases between. CDR3 size: 11 residues. The CDR3: CASSIQETQYL. The CDR3 coding sequence is TGTGCCAGCAGCATCCAAGAGACCCAGTACCTC.

By share, this clonotype ranks as medium-sized. This rearrangement joins TRBV5-6 to TRBJ1-2; 7 nucleotides line up with TRBD1. CDR1 and CDR2 from the germline V gene are SGHDT and YYEEEE. V shed 3 bases and J 1 base; nucleotides not matched to a gene: 9. CDR3 size: 16 residues. The CDR3 spells CASSSPGTEINYGYTF. The CDR3 DNA follows: TGTGCCAGCAGCTCGCCCGGGACAGAAATTAACTATGGCTACACCTTC.

This clonotype was observed many times. V is TRBV7-6 and J is TRBJ2-3; TRBD2 aligns across 8 bases. The CDR3 consists of 14 residues. V shed 8 bases and J 2 bases; nucleotides not matched to a gene: 6. Per the germline V gene, CDR1 is SGHVS and CDR2 is FNYEAQ. CDR3 DNA: TGTGCCAGCCTAACTAGCGGACCCACAGATACGCAGTATTTT. It translates to CASLTSGPTDTQYF.

This clonotype was detected ten times or more. The chain joins TRBV7-9 to TRBJ1-1; D not resolved. CDR1 SEHNR and CDR2 FQNEAQ come from the germline V gene (reference sequence). The germline V and J ends were trimmed by 5 bases and 0 bases, with 16 bases remaining between them. The CDR3 contains 16 residues. The DNA of the CDR3 is TGTGCCAGCAGCCAAGCCCGATATGCCATGAACACTGAAGCTTTCTTT. Protein product: CASSQARYAMNTEAFF.

This clonotype was counted ten times or more. One junction end does not reproduce the germline sequence, and a read error may be involved. The chain carries TRBV7-7 and TRBJ1-4; no reliable D call. The CDR3 length is 13 residues. CDR1 SSHAT and CDR2 FNYEAQ come from the germline V gene (reference sequence). The CDR3 DNA is TGTGCTAGCAGCCGGGAAGCTAATGAAAAACTGTTTTTT. Translated, it gives CASSREANEKLFF.

In this sample, this clonotype turned up a few times. The chain couples TRBV7-2 to TRBJ2-7; 13 nucleotides line up with TRBD2. The CDR3 is made up of 14 amino acids. CDR1 and CDR2 from the germline V gene are SGHTA and FQGNSA. Unmatched junction bases numbered 4, after V lost 5 bases and J lost 6 bases. The CDR3 bases are TGTGCCAGCAGCCCGGGACTAGCGGGAATCGAGCAGTACTTC. It yields the protein CASSPGLAGIEQYF.

This clonotype has more than one count but fewer than ten. The J gene is TRBJ2-7, the V gene TRBV10-3; D perhaps matches TRBD2 (6 bases). Germline loops: CDR1 ENHRY, CDR2 SYGVKD. V shed 6 bases and J shed 3 bases, with 6 bases lying between them. This CDR3 has 11 amino acids. In nucleotides, the CDR3 is TGTGCCATCAGGACTAGCTACGAGCAGTACTTC. Amino acids: CAIRTSYEQYF.

This clonotype showed up many times. The chain couples TRBV12-5 to TRBJ2-2; D not resolved. The CDR3 has 12 amino acids. Germline CDR1 and CDR2: LGHNT and FRNRAP. V dropped 5 bases and J dropped 8 bases, with 9 bases sitting between them. CDR3 in amino acids: CASGLSVGELFF. The CDR3 DNA follows: TGTGCTAGTGGTCTCTCAGTGGGGGAGCTGTTTTTT.

This clonotype was seen many times. This rearrangement joins TRBV4-2 to TRBJ2-2; D remains ambiguous. V was pared by 0 bases and J by 3 bases, with 5 bases between. The CDR3 totals 14 residues. Looked up from germline, CDR1 is LGHNA and CDR2 is YNFKEQ. For the CDR3, the DNA is TGTGCCAGCAGCCAAGATTCTGACACCGGGGAGCTGTTTTTT. As protein: CASSQDSDTGELFF.

This clonotype has more than one count but fewer than ten. This chain uses TRBV2 with TRBJ2-5; D uncertain. V gave up 1 base and J gave up 1 base, with 10 bases separating them. The CDR3 totals 15 residues. Germline V gives CDR1 SNHLY, CDR2 FYNNEI. The CDR3 sequence: CASSEGRHSQETQYF. DNA for the CDR3: TGTGCCAGCAGTGAAGGCCGGCACAGCCAAGAGACCCAGTACTTC. Looking up the rest from reference TRBV2 and TRBJ2-5 gives the full variable domain: EPEVTQTPSHQVTQMGQEVILRCVPISNHLYFYWYRQILGQKVEFLVSFYNNEISEKSEIFDDQFSVERPDGSNFTLKIRSTKLEDSAMYFCASSEGRHSQETQYFGPGTRLLVL.

This clonotype was picked up many times. DNA of the CDR3: TGTGCCTGGAGTGTCGTGGCGAGAGATGAGCAGTTCTTC. It yields the protein CAWSVVARDEQFF. The chain recombines TRBV30 with TRBJ2-1; D remains ambiguous. CDR3 length equals 13 residues. Trimming cost V 0 bases and J 8 bases, with 11 bases left between them. The germline V gene encodes CDR1 GTSNPN and CDR2 SVGIG (reference sequence).

In its sample, this clonotype was seen many times. The chain links TRBV10-1 to TRBJ2-3; 7 bases fit TRBD1. The CDR3 loop spans 16 amino acids. V shed 6 bases and J 1 base; nucleotides not matched to a gene: 10. CDR1 and CDR2 (germline): WNHNN, SYGVQD (reference sequence). The CDR3 loop is CASSKIRTGRTDTQYF. DNA for the CDR3: TGCGCCAGCAGCAAGATAAGGACAGGCCGCACAGATACGCAGTATTTT.

This clonotype showed up many times. The chain employs TRBV3-1 and TRBJ1-1; 7 bases map to TRBD1. The V and J ends lost 1 base and 3 bases, in that order; junction bases with no gene match: 5. The CDR3 has 15 residues. Germline V gene lookup returns CDR1 LGHDT and CDR2 YNNKEL (reference sequence). The DNA of the CDR3 is TGTGCCAGCAGCCAAGGGAACAGGGGAGACACTGAAGCTTTCTTT. Translated: CASSQGNRGDTEAFF.

This clonotype appeared many times. The CDR3 DNA reads TGCAGTGCTGAAAACACTGAAGCTTTCTTT. This sequence encodes CSAENTEAFF. This chain links TRBV20-1 with TRBJ1-1, with D hard to call. The CDR3 runs to 10 residues. The germline gives CDR1 DFQATT, CDR2 SNEGSKA (reference sequence). The V end was cut by 5 bases, the J end by 2 bases, with 3 bases between.

This chain connects TRBV30 to TRBJ2-6; no definite D call. The ends were cut back, 0 bases at V and 4 bases at J, with 7 bases in the middle. The CDR3 runs to 14 residues. Germline V gene lookup returns CDR1 GTSNPN and CDR2 SVGIG (reference sequence). CDR3 sequence (DNA): TGTGCCTGGAGTGTGGGTTCCGGGGCCAACGTCCTGACTTTC. It is translated as CAWSVGSGANVLTF.

For this clonotype: This may arise from a read error, as a much more abundant clone is one base away. The missing conserved phenylalanine or tryptophan at the end of this CDR3 makes a read error likely. This chain connects TRBV6-1 to TRBJ1-5, with D unclear. Germline V gives CDR1 MNHNS, CDR2 SASEGT. V lost 7 bases, J lost 3 bases, and 16 bases lay in between. The CDR3 has 15 residues. CDR3 nucleotide sequence: TGTGCCAGCACCATCTCGGGAGGCATCAATCAGCCCCAGCATCTT. This translates into CASTISGGINQPQHL.

The J gene is TRBJ2-1, the V gene TRBV12-3 or TRBV12-4, with 7 bases that match TRBD1. The CDR3 runs to 15 residues. V lost 6 bases to trimming and J lost 0 bases; unmatched junction nucleotides: 5. This CDR3 is CASSLTGTSYNEQFF. In DNA form, the CDR3 reads TGTGCCAGCAGCCTGACAGGGACCTCCTACAATGAGCAGTTCTTC.

This clonotype was observed at least ten times. The chain uses TRBV19 and TRBJ1-5; possibly TRBD1 for D (5 bases). CDR3 length equals 17 residues. CDR1 is LNHDA and CDR2 is SQIVND in the germline V gene (reference sequence). The ends were cut back, 7 bases at V and 0 bases at J, with 19 bases in the middle. CDR3 nucleotide sequence: TGTGCCAGTAAAGGACACCGTGGGATTTATAGCAATCAGCCCCAGCATTTT. This encodes CASKGHRGIYSNQPQHF.

This clonotype was observed at least ten times. V and J are TRBV6-2 or TRBV6-3 and TRBJ1-5; D is unclear. Germline V CDR1 and CDR2: MNHEY, SVGEGT. CDR3 length: 12 amino acids. V was shortened by 5 bases and J by 11 bases, with 13 bases between the two germline ends. The CDR3 coding sequence is TGTGCCAGCAGTCCCCGGGAGCCGTCCCAGCATTTT. This sequence encodes CASSPREPSQHF.

This clonotype has a count of ten or more. V is TRBV12-3 or TRBV12-4 and J is TRBJ1-1; D not certain. V was trimmed by 3 bases and J by 1 base, leaving 3 bases between them. The CDR3 is 12 residues long. CDR3 in amino acids: CASSFTNTEAFF. CDR3 DNA sequence: TGTGCCAGCAGTTTCACGAACACTGAAGCTTTCTTT.

This clonotype has at least ten counts. The chain carries TRBV5-6 and TRBJ2-7, with 11 nucleotides matching TRBD2. V shed 4 bases and J 6 bases; nucleotides not matched to a gene: 12. CDR1 SGHDT and CDR2 YYEEEE come from the germline V gene. The CDR3 contains 16 residues. CDR3 nucleotides: TGTGCCAGCAGCAATCTGCTCACTAGCGGGAGTAGCGAGCAGTACTTC. This codes for CASSNLLTSGSSEQYF.

This clonotype turned up a few times. The chain carries TRBV6-2 or TRBV6-3 and TRBJ2-1, with 10 bases that match TRBD2. In germline, CDR1 is MNHEY, CDR2 SVGEGT. The CDR3 loop spans 15 amino acids. The V segment lost 6 bases and the J segment 4 bases; nucleotides outside the gene matches: 6. CDR3 sequence: CASREAGGPYNEQFF. CDR3 in DNA: TGTGCCAGCAGGGAAGCGGGAGGGCCTTACAATGAGCAGTTCTTC.

In regard to this clonotype: Likely a read error: the CDR3 ends without its conserved phenylalanine or tryptophan. This sequence joins TRBV12-3 or TRBV12-4 and TRBJ2-1; TRBD2 agrees at 7 bases. The length of the CDR3 is 15 residues. With V trimmed by 3 bases and J by 0 bases, 2 bases remained unmatched. CDR3 DNA sequence: TGTGCCAGCAGTTTGGGCGGGAGCTCCTACAATGAGCAGTTCCTC. Encoded protein: CASSLGGSSYNEQFL.